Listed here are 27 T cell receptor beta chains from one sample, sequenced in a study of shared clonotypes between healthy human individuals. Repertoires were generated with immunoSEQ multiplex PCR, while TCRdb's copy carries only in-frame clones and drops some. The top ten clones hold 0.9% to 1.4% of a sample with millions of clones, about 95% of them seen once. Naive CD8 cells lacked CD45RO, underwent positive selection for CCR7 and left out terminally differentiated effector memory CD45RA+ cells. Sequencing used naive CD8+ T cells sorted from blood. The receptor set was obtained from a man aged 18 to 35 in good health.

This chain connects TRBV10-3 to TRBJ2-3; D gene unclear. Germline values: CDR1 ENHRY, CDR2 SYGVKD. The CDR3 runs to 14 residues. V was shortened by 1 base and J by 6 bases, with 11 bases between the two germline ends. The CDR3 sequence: CAISEWASADTQYF. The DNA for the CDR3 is TGTGCCATCAGTGAGTGGGCCTCCGCGGATACGCAGTATTTT.

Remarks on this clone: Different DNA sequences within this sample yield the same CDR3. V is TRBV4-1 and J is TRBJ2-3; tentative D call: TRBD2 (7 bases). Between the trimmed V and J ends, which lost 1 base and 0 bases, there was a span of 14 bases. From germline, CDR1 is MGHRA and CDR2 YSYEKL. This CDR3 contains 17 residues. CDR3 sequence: CASSQVGGGGSTDTQYF. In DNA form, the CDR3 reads TGCGCCAGCAGCCAAGTAGGGGGGGGCGGTAGCACAGATACGCAGTATTTT.

Written as DNA, the CDR3 is TGTGCCAGCAGCACACCCTGGGCGGTAAATAGCAATCAGCCCCAGCATTTT. This encodes CASSTPWAVNSNQPQHF. The chain couples TRBV28 to TRBJ1-5; D not certain. V was clipped by 6 bases and J by 0 bases, with 18 bases between them. Germline CDR1 and CDR2: MDHEN and SYDVKM. The CDR3 loop spans 17 amino acids.

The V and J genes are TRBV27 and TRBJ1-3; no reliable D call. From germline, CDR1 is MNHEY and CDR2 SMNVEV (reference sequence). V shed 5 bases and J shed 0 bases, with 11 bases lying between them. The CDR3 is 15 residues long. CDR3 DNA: TGTGCCAGCAGTCCCCTTTCGTCCTCTGGAAACACCATATATTTT. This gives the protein CASSPLSSSGNTIYF.

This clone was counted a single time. CDR3 in DNA: TGTGCCAGCAGTTACGATCCGGACCACTCCTACAATGAGCAGTTCTTC. The encoded protein is CASSYDPDHSYNEQFF. The genes are TRBV6-5 and TRBJ2-1, with D uncertain. Germline-derived CDR1 and CDR2 are MNHEY and SVGAGI. The ends were cut back, 2 bases at V and 0 bases at J, with 11 bases in the middle. This CDR3 is built from 16 residues.

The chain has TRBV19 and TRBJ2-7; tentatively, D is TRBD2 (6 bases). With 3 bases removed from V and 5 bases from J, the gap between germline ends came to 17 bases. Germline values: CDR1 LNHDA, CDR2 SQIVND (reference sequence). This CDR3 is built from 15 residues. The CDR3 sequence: CASSISGEGMNEQYF. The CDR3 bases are TGTGCCAGTAGTATTTCGGGAGAGGGGATGAACGAGCAGTACTTC. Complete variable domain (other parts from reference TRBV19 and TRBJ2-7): DGGITQSPKYLFRKEGQNVTLSCEQNLNHDAMYWYRQDPGQGLRLIYYSQIVNDFQKGDIAEGYSVSREKKESFPLTVTSAQKNPTAFYLCASSISGEGMNEQYFGPGTRLTVT.

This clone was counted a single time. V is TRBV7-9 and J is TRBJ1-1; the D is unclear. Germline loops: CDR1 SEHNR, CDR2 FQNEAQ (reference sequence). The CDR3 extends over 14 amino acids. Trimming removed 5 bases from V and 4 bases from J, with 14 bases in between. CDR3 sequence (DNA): TGTGCCAGCAGCCCCGGGCCTGCGGGCACTGAAGCTTTCTTT. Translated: CASSPGPAGTEAFF.

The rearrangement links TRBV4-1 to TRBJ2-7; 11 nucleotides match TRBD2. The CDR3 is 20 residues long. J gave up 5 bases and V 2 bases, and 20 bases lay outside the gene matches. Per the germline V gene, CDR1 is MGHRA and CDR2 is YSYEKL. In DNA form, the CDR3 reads TGCGCCAGCAGCCAAACCTCGGGACTAGCGGTGAGTTCGGGGGTGGACGAGCAGTACTTC. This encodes CASSQTSGLAVSSGVDEQYF.

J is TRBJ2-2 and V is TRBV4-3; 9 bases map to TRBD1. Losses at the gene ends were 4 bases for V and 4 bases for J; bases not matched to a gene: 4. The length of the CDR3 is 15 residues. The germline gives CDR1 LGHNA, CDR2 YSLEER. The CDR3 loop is CASSPGTGLTGELFF. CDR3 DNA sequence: TGCGCCAGCAGCCCAGGGACAGGGCTCACCGGGGAGCTGTTTTTT.

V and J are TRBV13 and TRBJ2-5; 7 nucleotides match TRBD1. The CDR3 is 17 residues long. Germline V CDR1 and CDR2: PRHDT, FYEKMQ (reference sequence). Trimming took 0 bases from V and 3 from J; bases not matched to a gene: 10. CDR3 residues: CASSLGTGVRVEETQYF. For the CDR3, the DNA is TGTGCCAGCAGCTTAGGCACAGGGGTGAGAGTGGAAGAGACCCAGTACTTC.

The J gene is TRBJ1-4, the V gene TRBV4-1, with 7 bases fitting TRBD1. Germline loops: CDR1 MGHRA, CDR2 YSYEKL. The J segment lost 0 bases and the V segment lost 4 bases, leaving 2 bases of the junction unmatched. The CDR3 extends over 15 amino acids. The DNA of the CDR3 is TGCGCCAGCAGCCCTGGACAGGCAACTAATGAAAAACTGTTTTTT. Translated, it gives CASSPGQATNEKLFF.

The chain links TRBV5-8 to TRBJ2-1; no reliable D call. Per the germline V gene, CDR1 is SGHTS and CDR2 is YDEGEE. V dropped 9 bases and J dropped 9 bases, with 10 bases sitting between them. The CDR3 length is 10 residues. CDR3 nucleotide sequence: TGTGCCACGAGTAGAGGTGAGCAGTTCTTC. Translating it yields CATSRGEQFF. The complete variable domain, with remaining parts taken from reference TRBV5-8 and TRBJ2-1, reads EAGVTQSPTHLIKTRGQQATLRCSPISGHTSVYWYQQALGLGLQFLLWYDEGEERNRGNFPPRFSGRQFPNYSSELNVNALELEDSALYLCATSRGEQFFGPGTRLTVL.

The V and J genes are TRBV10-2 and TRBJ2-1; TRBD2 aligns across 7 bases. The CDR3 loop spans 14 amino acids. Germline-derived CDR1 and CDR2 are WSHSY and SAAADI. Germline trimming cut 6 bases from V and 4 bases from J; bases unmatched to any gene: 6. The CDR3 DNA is TGCGCCAGCAGACGGGGGGAAGGATACAATGAGCAGTTCTTC. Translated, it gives CASRRGEGYNEQFF.

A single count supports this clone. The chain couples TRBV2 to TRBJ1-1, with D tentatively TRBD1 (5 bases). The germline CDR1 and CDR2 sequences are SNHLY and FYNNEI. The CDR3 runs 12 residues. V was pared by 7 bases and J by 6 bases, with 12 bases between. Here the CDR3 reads CASTARVSEAFF. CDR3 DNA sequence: TGTGCCAGCACCGCCAGGGTCTCTGAAGCTTTCTTT.

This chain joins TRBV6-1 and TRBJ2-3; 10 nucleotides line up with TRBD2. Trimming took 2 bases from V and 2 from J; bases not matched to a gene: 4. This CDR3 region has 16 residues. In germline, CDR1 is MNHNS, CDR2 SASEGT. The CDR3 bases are TGTGCCAGCAGTGAAACGGGACTAGCGTTCACAGATACGCAGTATTTT. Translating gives CASSETGLAFTDTQYF.

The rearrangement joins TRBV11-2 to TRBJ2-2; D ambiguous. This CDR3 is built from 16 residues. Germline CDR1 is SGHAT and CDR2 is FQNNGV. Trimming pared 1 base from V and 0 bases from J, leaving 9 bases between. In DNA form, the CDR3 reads TGTGCCAGCAGCTTAGGTCCAAACGCGAACACCGGGGAGCTGTTTTTT. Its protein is CASSLGPNANTGELFF. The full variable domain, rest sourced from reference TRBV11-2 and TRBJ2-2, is EAGVAQSPRYKIIEKRQSVAFWCNPISGHATLYWYQQILGQGPKLLIQFQNNGVVDDSQLPKDRFSAERLKGVDSTLKIQPAKLEDSAVYLCASSLGPNANTGELFFGEGSRLTVL.

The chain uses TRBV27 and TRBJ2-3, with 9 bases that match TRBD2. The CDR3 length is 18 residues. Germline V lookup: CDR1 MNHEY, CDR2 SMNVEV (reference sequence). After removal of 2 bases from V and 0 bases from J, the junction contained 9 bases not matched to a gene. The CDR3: CASSLIFRLAVSTDTQYF. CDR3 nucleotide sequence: TGTGCCAGCAGTTTAATTTTTCGACTAGCGGTTAGCACAGATACGCAGTATTTT.

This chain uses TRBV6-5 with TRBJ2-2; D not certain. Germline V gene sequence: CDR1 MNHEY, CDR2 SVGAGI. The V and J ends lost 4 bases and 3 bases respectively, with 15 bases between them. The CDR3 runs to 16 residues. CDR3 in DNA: TGTGCCAGCAGTTTTGGACCGTTTACGGACACCGGGGAGCTGTTTTTT. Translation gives CASSFGPFTDTGELFF.

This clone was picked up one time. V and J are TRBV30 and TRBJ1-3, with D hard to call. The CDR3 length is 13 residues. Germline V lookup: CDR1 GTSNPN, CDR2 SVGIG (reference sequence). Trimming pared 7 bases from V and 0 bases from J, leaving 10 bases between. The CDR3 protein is CASLTGSGNTIYF. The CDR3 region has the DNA TGTGCCTCTTTGACGGGCTCTGGAAACACCATATATTTT. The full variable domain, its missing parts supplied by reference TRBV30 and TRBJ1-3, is SQTIHQWPATLVQPVGSPLSLECTVEGTSNPNLYWYRQAAGRGLQLLFYSVGIGQISSEVPQNLSASRPQDRQFILSSKKLLLSDSGFYLCASLTGSGNTIYFGEGSWLTVV.

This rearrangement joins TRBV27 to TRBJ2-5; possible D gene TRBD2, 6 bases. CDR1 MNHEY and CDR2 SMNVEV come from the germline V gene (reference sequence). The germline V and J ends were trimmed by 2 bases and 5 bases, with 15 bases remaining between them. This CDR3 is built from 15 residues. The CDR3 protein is CASSLHVGSGETQYF. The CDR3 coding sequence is TGTGCCAGCAGTTTACACGTCGGGAGTGGGGAGACCCAGTACTTC.

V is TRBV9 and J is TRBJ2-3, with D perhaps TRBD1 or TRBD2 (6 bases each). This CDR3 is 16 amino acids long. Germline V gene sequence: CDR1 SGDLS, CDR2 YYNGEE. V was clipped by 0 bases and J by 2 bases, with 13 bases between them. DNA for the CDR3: TGTGCCAGCAGCGTAGAGGGGGGCCAGGTCACAGATACGCAGTATTTT. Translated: CASSVEGGQVTDTQYF.

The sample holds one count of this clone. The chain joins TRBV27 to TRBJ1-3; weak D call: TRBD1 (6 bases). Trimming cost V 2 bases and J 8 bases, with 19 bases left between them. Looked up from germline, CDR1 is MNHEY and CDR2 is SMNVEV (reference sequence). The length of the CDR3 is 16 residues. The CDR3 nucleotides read TGTGCCAGCAGTTTAGGGTCCCCAGGGGCGCGGCACACCATATATTTT. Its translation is CASSLGSPGARHTIYF.

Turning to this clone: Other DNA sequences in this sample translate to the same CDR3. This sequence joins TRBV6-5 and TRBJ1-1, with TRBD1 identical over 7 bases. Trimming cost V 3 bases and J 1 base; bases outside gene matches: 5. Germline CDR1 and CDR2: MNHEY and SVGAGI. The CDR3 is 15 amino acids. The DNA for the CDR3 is TGTGCCAGCAGTTATTCAGGGGGACCGAACACTGAAGCTTTCTTT. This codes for CASSYSGGPNTEAFF.

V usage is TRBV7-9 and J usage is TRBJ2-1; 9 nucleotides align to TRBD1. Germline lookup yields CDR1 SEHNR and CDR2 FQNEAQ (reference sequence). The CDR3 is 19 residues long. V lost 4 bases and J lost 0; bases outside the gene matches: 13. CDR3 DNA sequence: TGTGCCAGCAGCTCGACATACCGGACAGGGGAAGGCTCCTACAATGAGCAGTTCTTC. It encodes CASSSTYRTGEGSYNEQFF. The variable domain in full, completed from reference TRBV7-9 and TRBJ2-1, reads DTGVSQNPRHKITKRGQNVTFRCDPISEHNRLYWYRQTLGQGPEFLTYFQNEAQLEKSRLLSDRFSAERPKGSFSTLEIQRTEQGDSAMYLCASSSTYRTGEGSYNEQFFGPGTRLTVL.

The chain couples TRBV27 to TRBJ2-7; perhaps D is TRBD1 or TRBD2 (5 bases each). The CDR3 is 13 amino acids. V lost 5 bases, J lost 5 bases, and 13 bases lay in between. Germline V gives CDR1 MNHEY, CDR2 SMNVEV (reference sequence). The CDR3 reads CASSGDGINEQYF. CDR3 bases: TGTGCCAGCAGTGGGGACGGAATCAACGAGCAGTACTTC.

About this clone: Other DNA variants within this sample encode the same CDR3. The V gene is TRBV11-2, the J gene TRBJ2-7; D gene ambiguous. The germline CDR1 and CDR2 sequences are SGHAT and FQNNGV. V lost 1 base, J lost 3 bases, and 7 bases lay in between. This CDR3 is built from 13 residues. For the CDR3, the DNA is TGTGCCAGCAGCTTAGCGGTGGGCTACGAGCAGTACTTC. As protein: CASSLAVGYEQYF. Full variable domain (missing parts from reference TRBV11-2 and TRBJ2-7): EAGVAQSPRYKIIEKRQSVAFWCNPISGHATLYWYQQILGQGPKLLIQFQNNGVVDDSQLPKDRFSAERLKGVDSTLKIQPAKLEDSAVYLCASSLAVGYEQYFGPGTRLTVT.

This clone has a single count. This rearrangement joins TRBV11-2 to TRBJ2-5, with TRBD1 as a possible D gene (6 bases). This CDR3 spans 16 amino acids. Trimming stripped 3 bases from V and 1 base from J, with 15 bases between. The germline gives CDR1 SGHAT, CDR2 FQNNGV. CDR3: CASSFFSGQFQETQYF. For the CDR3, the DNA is TGTGCCAGCAGCTTTTTCTCCGGACAGTTCCAAGAGACCCAGTACTTC.